This T cell receptor beta chain came from a study of T-cell memory formation after mild COVID-19 (dated by TCRdb to 2020 to 2022). About the study as a whole: Most TCR sequence clusters were specific to one of the two donors. T-cell clones expanding and contracting after mild COVID-19 in a couple of donors were tracked by longitudinal TCRalpha and TCRbeta repertoire sequencing. Two young, previously healthy adult volunteers made up the cohort, one male and one female. Findings and caveats that apply to the study as a whole: The study included only a couple of mild cases, and larger cohorts that include severe cases with pre-infection samples were judged to be necessary. Contracting CD4+ clones turned up mainly in the CM and EM memory subsets, whereas EMRA was where CD8+ clones were enriched. Some responding clones were detected in pre-infection memory, suggesting pre-existing cross-reactive memory T cells joined the SARS-CoV-2 response. Balanced CD4/CD8 phenotypes were observed for clones contracting from day 15 to 85, whereas a bias towards CD4+ was observed for a second wave of clones expanding from day 15 to 37. The second-wave clones that peaked on day 37 were not confirmed to be SARS-CoV-2 specific.

PBMCs were isolated by Ficoll-Paque density gradient centrifugation. As regards this clonotype: The clone's antigen remains unknown. Per-base quality was not reported, and no clone a single base away is much larger than it.

Sequencing used an Illumina NovaSeq 6000. cDNA libraries for TCRalpha and TCRbeta were prepared by 5'RACE using constant-segment primers, with sample barcodes and unique molecular identifiers added. RNA was extracted from every sample with Trizol reagent. The libraries were amplified in two PCR steps, and the second step added a second sample barcode and Illumina TruSeq adapters. The libraries were sequenced on an Illumina NovaSeq using 2 x 150 bp paired-end reads. In the paper's pipeline: Reads were demultiplexed and collapsed into UMI-guided consensus sequences with migec v1.2.7. Using mixcr v2.1.11, UMI consensuses were aligned to TRA and TRB V and J templates and then assembled into clonotypes. A clonotype was counted as expanded or contracted only if both edgeR and NoisET called the change significant, with noise models trained on biological replicates. For edgeR calls, the thresholds were a false discovery rate-adjusted p below 0.01 and a log2 fold-change of 1. PCA with hierarchical clustering of max-normalized trajectories of the 1000 most abundant clonotypes was used as exploratory dynamics analysis. The CD4 or CD8 phenotype of responding clones was assigned using the separately sequenced CD4+ and CD8+ repertoires. TCRdb redid the processing of the public reads, applying fastp at Q25 and MiXCR, and retained in-frame beta chains. One record per CDR3 amino acid sequence lists the most common genes and DNA. TCRdb, not the original authors, processed these V and J calls. This sample gives around 65,000 distinct CDR3 sequences in total; about 9.4% of them show up just once. The ten largest make up about 1% of the sample.

The clonotype originates from a man aged 18 to 30 who had mild COVID-19 (a few samples of this study predate the infection). The sample titles of this study are shuffled in the database, so cell type and time point are left out; the donor was told from shared clones. The sample consisted of PBMCs or a T cell subset sorted from them (not recorded which).

Read as DNA, the sequence is TGTGCCAGCAGTGAAGAAACTTGGGACAGTGGCAATCAGCCCCAGCATTTT. It is translated as CASSEETWDSGNQPQHF. The receptor chain draws on TRBV25-1 and TRBJ1-5; TRBD1 agrees with 7 junctional bases. Inclusive of the bounding cysteine and phenylalanine, the CDR3 is 17 residues long. This entry keeps only the CDR3 DNA: 51 bases, framed from base 1. CDR1 and CDR2 are drawn from the germline V gene: MGHDK, SYGVNS. V loses 2 bases at its end and J loses 2 bases; junction bases beyond the gene matches: 9. The variable domain in full, with residues beyond the CDR3 obtained from the reference TRBV25-1 and TRBJ1-5 genes, is EADIYQTPRYLVIGTGKKITLECSQTMGHDKMYWYQQDPGMELHLIHYSYGVNSTEKGDLSSESTVSRIRTEHFPLTLESARPSHTSQYLCASSEETWDSGNQPQHFGDGTRLSIL.